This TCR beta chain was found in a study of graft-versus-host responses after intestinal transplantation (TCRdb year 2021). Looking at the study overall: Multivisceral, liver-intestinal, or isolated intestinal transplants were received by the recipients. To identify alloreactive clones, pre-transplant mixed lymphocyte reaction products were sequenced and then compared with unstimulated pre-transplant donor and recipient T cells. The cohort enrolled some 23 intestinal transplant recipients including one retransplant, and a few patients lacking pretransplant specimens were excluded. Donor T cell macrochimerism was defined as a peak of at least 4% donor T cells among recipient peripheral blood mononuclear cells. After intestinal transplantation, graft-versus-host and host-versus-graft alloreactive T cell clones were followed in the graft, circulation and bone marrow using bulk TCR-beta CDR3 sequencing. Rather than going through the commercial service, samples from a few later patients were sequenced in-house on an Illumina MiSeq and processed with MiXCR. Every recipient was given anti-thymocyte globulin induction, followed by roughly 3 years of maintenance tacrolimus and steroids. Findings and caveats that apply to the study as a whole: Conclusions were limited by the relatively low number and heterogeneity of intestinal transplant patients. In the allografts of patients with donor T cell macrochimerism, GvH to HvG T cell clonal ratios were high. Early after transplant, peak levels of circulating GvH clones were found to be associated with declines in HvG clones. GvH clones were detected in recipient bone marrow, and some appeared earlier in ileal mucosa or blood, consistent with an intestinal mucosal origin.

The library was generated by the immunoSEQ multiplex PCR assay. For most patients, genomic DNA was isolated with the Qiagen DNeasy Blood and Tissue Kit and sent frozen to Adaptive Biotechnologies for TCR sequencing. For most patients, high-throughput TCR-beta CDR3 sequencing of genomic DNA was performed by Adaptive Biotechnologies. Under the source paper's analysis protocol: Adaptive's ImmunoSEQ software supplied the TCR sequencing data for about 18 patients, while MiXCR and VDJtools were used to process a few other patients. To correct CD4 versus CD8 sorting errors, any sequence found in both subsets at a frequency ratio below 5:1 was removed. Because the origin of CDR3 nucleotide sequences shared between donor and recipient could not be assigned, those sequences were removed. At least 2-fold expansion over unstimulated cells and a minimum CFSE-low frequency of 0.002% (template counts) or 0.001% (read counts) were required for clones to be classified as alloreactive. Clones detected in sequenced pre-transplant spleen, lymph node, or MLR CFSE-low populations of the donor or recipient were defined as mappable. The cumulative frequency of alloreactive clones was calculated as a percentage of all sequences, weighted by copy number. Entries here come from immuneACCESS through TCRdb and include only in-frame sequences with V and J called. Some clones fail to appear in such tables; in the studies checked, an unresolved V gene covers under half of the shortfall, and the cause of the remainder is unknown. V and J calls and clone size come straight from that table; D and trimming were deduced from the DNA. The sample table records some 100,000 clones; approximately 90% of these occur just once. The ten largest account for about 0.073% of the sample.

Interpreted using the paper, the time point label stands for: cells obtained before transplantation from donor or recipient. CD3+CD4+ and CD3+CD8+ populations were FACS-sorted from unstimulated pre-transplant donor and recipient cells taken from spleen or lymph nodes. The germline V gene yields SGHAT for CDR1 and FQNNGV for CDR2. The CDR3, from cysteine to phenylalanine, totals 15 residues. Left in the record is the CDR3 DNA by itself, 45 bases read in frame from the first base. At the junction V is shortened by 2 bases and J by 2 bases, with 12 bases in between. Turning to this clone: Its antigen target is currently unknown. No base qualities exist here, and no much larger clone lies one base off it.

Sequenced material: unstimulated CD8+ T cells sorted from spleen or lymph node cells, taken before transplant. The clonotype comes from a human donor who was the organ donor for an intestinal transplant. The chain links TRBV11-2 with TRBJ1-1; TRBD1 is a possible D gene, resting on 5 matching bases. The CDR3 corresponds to CASSLRRGPNTEAFF. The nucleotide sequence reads TGTGCCAGCAGCTTACGGCGGGGACCAAACACTGAAGCTTTCTTT. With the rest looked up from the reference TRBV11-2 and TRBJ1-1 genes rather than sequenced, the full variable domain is EAGVAQSPRYKIIEKRQSVAFWCNPISGHATLYWYQQILGQGPKLLIQFQNNGVVDDSQLPKDRFSAERLKGVDSTLKIQPAKLEDSAVYLCASSLRRGPNTEAFFGQGTRLTVV.